The 27 T cell receptor beta chains listed next were all sequenced from one sample in a study of glioma-infiltrating T cells. The iRepertoire nested amplicon-rescue multiplex PCR amplified TCR alpha and beta CDR3s from RNA. TCRdb reprocessed the multiplex PCR reads via MiXCR and lists one record per CDR3 protein. The data show around 130,000 distinct CDR3 sequences, 20% to 25% seen once. The sample consisted of glioma tissue, nonneoplastic brain tissue, or PBMCs (not recorded which). These receptors all stem from a human donor with low-grade glioma or glioblastoma, undergoing nonglioma brain surgery, or in good health (not recorded which).

The chain employs TRBV20-1 and TRBJ1-2, with D unclear. The CDR3 totals 14 residues. V shed 5 bases and J shed 4 bases, with 17 bases lying between them. Germline V gene sequence: CDR1 DFQATT, CDR2 SNEGSKA (reference sequence). CDR3 sequence reads: CSAAGGMEVYGYTF. CDR3 DNA sequence: TGCAGTGCTGCCGGAGGGATGGAGGTCTATGGCTACACCTTC.

This clonotype was picked up many times. V gene TRBV28 combines with J gene TRBJ1-1; 7 bases agree with TRBD1. This CDR3 contains 14 residues. Germline CDR1 and CDR2: MDHEN and SYDVKM. V dropped 6 bases and J dropped 8; count of bases not matched to a gene: 12. CDR3: CASSQDRPPTEAFF. DNA for the CDR3: TGTGCCAGCAGCCAGGACAGGCCACCGACCGAAGCTTTCTTT. The complete variable domain, with remaining parts taken from reference TRBV28 and TRBJ1-1, reads DVKVTQSSRYLVKRTGEKVFLECVQDMDHENMFWYRQDPGLGLRLIYFSYDVKMKEKGDIPEGYSVSREKKERFSLILESASTNQTSMYLCASSQDRPPTEAFFGQGTRLTVV.

This clonotype was observed many times. The J gene is TRBJ1-3, the V gene TRBV15, with TRBD1 matching over 8 bases. The CDR3 is 16 amino acids. CDR1 is LNHNV and CDR2 is YYDKDF in the germline V gene (reference sequence). V lost 4 bases, J lost 0 bases, and 5 bases stayed unmatched. The CDR3: CATSKDRVTSGNTIYF. The CDR3 nucleotides read TGTGCCACCAGCAAGGACAGGGTCACCTCTGGAAACACCATATATTTT.

The table lists this clonotype with a few counts. This chain uses TRBV2 with TRBJ1-6; TRBD1 matches at 7 bases. This CDR3 comprises 14 residues. Germline V gives CDR1 SNHLY, CDR2 FYNNEI. The ends lost 10 bases at V and 10 bases at J; junction bases unmatched: 13. The CDR3 sequence: CATSRTGEESPLHF. Written as DNA, the CDR3 is TGTGCCACCTCCCGGACAGGAGAAGAATCACCCCTCCACTTT.

This clonotype came up many times. J is TRBJ2-7 and V is TRBV6-1, with a tentative D call TRBD1 (6 bases). This CDR3 is 13 amino acids long. CDR1 and CDR2 (germline): MNHNS, SASEGT. The CDR3 sequence: CANKGQGTYEQYV. The CDR3 nucleotides are TGTGCAAACAAAGGCCAGGGGACCTACGAGCAGTACGTC.

This clonotype was recorded a few times. The chain has TRBV7-2 and TRBJ1-1; D unclear. The germline gives CDR1 SGHTA, CDR2 FQGNSA. The CDR3 is 14 amino acids. V lost 4 bases to trimming and J lost 0 bases, with 9 bases between them. As DNA, the CDR3 is TGTGCCAGCAGCTCCAGACACTTGAACACTGAAGCTTTCTTT. Protein product: CASSSRHLNTEAFF.

The sample holds many counts of this clonotype. V gene TRBV28 combines with J gene TRBJ1-5; 10 nucleotides align to TRBD1. The CDR3 contains 13 residues. The V gene end was trimmed by 6 bases and the J gene end by 7 bases; junction bases not matched to a gene: 3. CDR1 and CDR2 from the germline V gene are MDHEN and SYDVKM. The CDR3 protein is CASSGTGEQPQHF. The DNA of the CDR3 is TGTGCCAGCAGCGGGACAGGGGAACAGCCCCAGCATTTT.

This clonotype was counted a single time. This may be a read error: a much more frequent sequence differs by one nucleotide. The V call is TRBV6-1, the J call TRBJ1-3; 9 nucleotides match TRBD1. The germline gives CDR1 MNHNS, CDR2 SASEGT. This CDR3 has 15 residues. CDR3: CASSLTGGSGDTIYF. The DNA for the CDR3 is TGTGCCAGCTCCTTAACAGGGGGCTCTGGAGACACCATATATTTT.

The sample holds many counts of this clonotype. CDR3 sequence (DNA): TGTGCCAGCAGACCGGGAAAAGGGGGCGGCGGGTGGCCCCAGCATTTT. Its translation is CASRPGKGGGGWPQHF. The chain combines TRBV6-1 with TRBJ1-5; 7 bases map to TRBD1. Trimming removed 6 bases from V and 9 bases from J; junction bases left unmatched: 17. Germline V gene lookup returns CDR1 MNHNS and CDR2 SASEGT. CDR3 length: 16 amino acids.

This clonotype was counted a few times. The chain is built from TRBV12-3 or TRBV12-4 and TRBJ1-2, with D possibly TRBD1 on 5 matching bases. The germline V and J ends were trimmed by 4 bases and 4 bases, with 10 bases remaining between them. The CDR3 covers 13 residues. Written as DNA, the CDR3 is TGTGCCAGCAGTTGGGACGGGGCCTATGGCTACACCTTC. Its protein product is CASSWDGAYGYTF.

This clonotype was seen repeatedly, ten times or more. The chain has TRBV6-1 and TRBJ1-1; D gene ambiguous. Trimming removed 5 bases at V and 6 bases at J, with 13 bases between. There are 13 residues in the CDR3. The germline gives CDR1 MNHNS, CDR2 SASEGT. The CDR3 protein is CASSPSGRAEAFF. The CDR3 DNA reads as TGTGCCAGCAGTCCCAGCGGGAGGGCTGAAGCTTTCTTT.

This clonotype appeared a few times. The chain couples TRBV2 to TRBJ1-4; no reliable D call. With 6 bases removed from V and 2 bases from J, the gap between germline ends came to 7 bases. CDR1 SNHLY and CDR2 FYNNEI come from the germline V gene. The CDR3 runs to 13 residues. The chain's CDR3 is CASRQDTNEKLFF. The CDR3 nucleotides are TGTGCCAGCAGGCAGGATACTAATGAAAAACTGTTTTTT. Full variable domain (outside the CDR3, taken from reference TRBV2 and TRBJ1-4): EPEVTQTPSHQVTQMGQEVILRCVPISNHLYFYWYRQILGQKVEFLVSFYNNEISEKSEIFDDQFSVERPDGSNFTLKIRSTKLEDSAMYFCASRQDTNEKLFFGSGTQLSVL.

The rearrangement uses TRBV2 and TRBJ2-2, with D perhaps TRBD1 (7 bases). Germline CDR1 SNHLY, CDR2 FYNNEI. V was clipped by 3 bases and J by 5 bases, with 13 bases between them. The CDR3 spans 15 residues. The CDR3 DNA is TGTGCCAGCAGTGAGGTGTCAGGGGGGACCGGGGAGCTGTTTTTT. Its translation: CASSEVSGGTGELFF.

To note about this clonotype: A much larger clonotype is one base distant, so this may be a read error. The J gene is TRBJ2-3, the V gene TRBV5-4; TRBD2 matches at 8 bases. The CDR3 sequence is 18 residues long. Germline values: CDR1 SGHNT, CDR2 YYREEE (reference sequence). V lost 3 bases and J lost 3; bases outside the gene matches: 15. The CDR3 DNA is TGTGCCAGCAGCTGGGGCCCATACGACAGCGGGGGTACAGATACGCAGTATTTT. Translated: CASSWGPYDSGGTDTQYF.

The chain carries TRBV4-1 and TRBJ2-7; D is ambiguous. Trimming shortened V by 0 bases and J by 7 bases, and 10 bases separated the two germline ends. Germline CDR1 MGHRA, CDR2 YSYEKL. The CDR3 is made up of 13 amino acids. CDR3 sequence (DNA): TGCGCCAGCAGCCAAGATTCACGGAGTGAGCAGTACGTC. It yields the protein CASSQDSRSEQYV.

This clonotype was seen at least ten times. This chain joins TRBV6-1 and TRBJ1-1; 8 bases align to TRBD1. The germline CDR1 and CDR2 sequences are MNHNS and SASEGT. The CDR3 is 15 amino acids. The trim removed 3 bases at V and 1 base at J, leaving 4 bases unmatched. The CDR3 DNA sequence: TGTGCCAGCAGTGACAGGGGGCAAGAGAACACTGAAGCTTTCTTT. It encodes CASSDRGQENTEAFF.

To note about this clonotype: A read error is possible here, since a much larger clone lies one base away. The chain's CDR3 is CASGTGANQETQYF. The CDR3 bases are TGTGCCAGCGGAACCGGGGCTAACCAAGAGACCCAGTACTTC. The chain is built from TRBV6-2 or TRBV6-3 and TRBJ2-5, with D tentatively TRBD1 or TRBD2 (5 bases each). V was shortened by 8 bases and J by 0 bases, with 13 bases between the two germline ends. The CDR3 has 14 residues. CDR1 is MNHEY and CDR2 is SVGEGT in the germline V gene.

This clonotype has only a few counts. The chain links TRBV12-3 or TRBV12-4 to TRBJ1-3, with D perhaps matching TRBD1 (6 bases). V dropped 2 bases and J dropped 0 bases, with 11 bases sitting between them. The CDR3 loop spans 16 amino acids. For the CDR3, the DNA is TGTGCCAGCAGTTTACGGGGGCGACCCTCTGGAAACACCATATATTTT. Protein product: CASSLRGRPSGNTIYF.

There are many counts of this clonotype. V gene TRBV24-1 combines with J gene TRBJ1-5; TRBD1 aligns across 7 bases. Unmatched junction bases numbered 10, after V lost 3 bases and J lost 9 bases. Germline assignment: CDR1 KGHDR and CDR2 SFDVKD. The CDR3 is made up of 15 amino acids. CDR3 DNA sequence: TGTGCCACCAGTGATGCGACAGGGTTTGATCGGCCCCAGCATTTT. This sequence encodes CATSDATGFDRPQHF.

This chain connects TRBV20-1 to TRBJ2-7, with D perhaps TRBD1 or TRBD2 (5 bases each). Germline CDR1 reads DFQATT; CDR2 reads SNEGSKA (reference sequence). This CDR3 is 15 amino acids long. V lost 6 bases to trimming and J lost 0 bases, with 18 bases between them. CDR3 DNA: TGCAGTGCCAGCTATTCGGGACGGCTCTCCTACGAGCAGTACGTC. As protein: CSASYSGRLSYEQYV.

This clonotype was seen only a few times. The rearrangement joins TRBV5-1 to TRBJ2-1; either TRBD1 or TRBD2 may supply D (6 bases each). V dropped 0 bases and J dropped 7 bases, with 14 bases sitting between them. This CDR3 spans 15 amino acids. Germline loops: CDR1 SGHRS, CDR2 YFSETQ. CDR3 protein: CASSLEQGRGNEQFF. The CDR3 DNA sequence: TGCGCCAGCAGCTTGGAACAGGGCCGGGGGAATGAGCAGTTCTTC.

J is TRBJ2-3 and V is TRBV7-2; 9 bases are shared with TRBD2. J was trimmed by 7 bases and V by 2 bases; bases with no gene match: 7. From germline, CDR1 is SGHTA and CDR2 FQGNSA. CDR3 length: 15 amino acids. The chain's CDR3 is CASSLSRAGGHTQYF. In DNA form, the CDR3 reads TGTGCCAGCAGCTTATCCCGAGCGGGGGGCCATACGCAGTATTTT.

This clonotype has a single count. This chain uses TRBV6-1 with TRBJ2-2, with TRBD1 matching 8 bases. This CDR3 is 13 amino acids long. From germline, CDR1 is MNHNS and CDR2 SASEGT. Trimming at V came to 5 bases and at J to 7 bases, leaving 3 bases not matched to a gene. Here the CDR3 reads CASSKQGVGELFF. The CDR3 DNA reads TGTGCCAGCAGTAAACAGGGGGTCGGGGAGCTGTTTTTT.

A remark on this clonotype: One end of the junction fails to match germline, which may point to a read error. The V gene is TRBV20-1, the J gene TRBJ1-1; D is possibly TRBD1 (6 bases). This CDR3 is built from 15 residues. Germline V gene lookup returns CDR1 DFQATT and CDR2 SNEGSKA (reference sequence). The CDR3 region is CSARGIRARNTEAFF. In nucleotides, the CDR3 is TGCAGCGCTAGGGGGATCCGGGCGCGGAACACTGAAGCTTTCTTT.

With regard to this clonotype: Relative to the germline gene, one junction end is altered; a read error may explain this. The rearrangement links TRBV7-9 to TRBJ2-5, with TRBD1 identical over 7 bases. The CDR3 length is 12 residues. CDR1 is SEHNR, CDR2 FQNEAQ, per germline (reference sequence). CDR3 in DNA: TGTGCCAGCAGCTCCGGGACAGAGGCCCAGTACTTC. The encoded protein is CASSSGTEAQYF.

This clonotype was counted a few times. V is TRBV27 and J is TRBJ1-4; D is unresolved. Germline loops: CDR1 MNHEY, CDR2 SMNVEV (reference sequence). Between the trimmed V and J ends, which lost 3 bases and 7 bases, there was a span of 12 bases. The CDR3 covers 14 residues. The DNA for the CDR3 is TGTGCCAGCAGTTTTGGTAATCCCCCTGAAAAACTGTTTTTT. This translates into CASSFGNPPEKLFF.

The table lists this clonotype with many counts. The chain joins TRBV7-9 to TRBJ2-5; D is ambiguous. The CDR3 has 11 residues. The V gene lost 6 bases and the J gene lost 5 bases, with 7 bases spanning the gap. Per the germline V gene, CDR1 is SEHNR and CDR2 is FQNEAQ (reference sequence). The CDR3 coding sequence is TGTGCCAGCAGTGACGGGGAGACCCAGTACTTC. Residues: CASSDGETQYF.